The 5 T cell receptor beta chains given below trace back to one sample, sequenced in a study of T-cell reconstitution after alpha-beta-depleted transplantation in children (dated by TCRdb to the mid-2010s). Libraries came from PCR. The sequencer listed for this sample is Illumina HiSeq 2500. TCR library preparation used molecular barcoding, with unique molecular identifiers applied to normalize quantification of the TCRbeta repertoire. TCRdb cleaned the public reads at Q25 with fastp, built clones with MiXCR and kept in-frame beta chains. Entries are consolidated by CDR3 protein sequence, retaining the most common genes and DNA. The sample table shows around 580,000 distinct CDR3 sequences, and 23% are seen once. The ten largest clones capture roughly 14% of the sample. The treatment or condition label here, explained by the study, means: allogeneic hematopoietic cell transplantation with graft depleted of TCRalphabeta T cells and CD19 B cells.

Material: PBMCs, mostly from graft donor cells, obtained 360 days after TCRalphabeta/CD19-depleted stem cell transplant. These receptors originate from a boy younger than two who had a stem cell transplant for acute myeloid leukemia, so the T cells may come from the graft donor.

Many counts were recorded for this clonotype. This sequence joins TRBV15 and TRBJ2-5; a possible D gene is TRBD1 (6 bases). The V and J ends lost 0 bases and 5 bases respectively, with 13 bases between them. The CDR3 has 15 amino acids. Germline CDR1 LNHNV, CDR2 YYDKDF (reference sequence). DNA for the CDR3: TGTGCCACCAGCAGAGACCCAGGGGCCAGGGAGACCCAGTACTTC. Residues: CATSRDPGARETQYF.

The J gene is TRBJ1-2, the V gene TRBV15; TRBD1 is a possible D gene (6 bases). The germline V and J ends were trimmed by 0 bases and 4 bases, with 12 bases remaining between them. The CDR3 is 15 residues long. CDR1 is LNHNV and CDR2 is YYDKDF in the germline V gene (reference sequence). The CDR3 coding sequence is TGTGCCACCAGCAGAGAGGGGGGGCCGGTCTATGGCTACACCTTC. Its protein is CATSREGGPVYGYTF.

The chain carries TRBV6-6 and TRBJ2-1, with D unresolved. Deletions cut 10 bases from V and 4 bases from J, with 8 bases between. CDR3 length: 11 residues. Per germline, CDR1 MNHNY and CDR2 SVGAGI (reference sequence). CDR3 sequence (DNA): TGTGCCACCCGGAGATACAATGAGCAGTTCTTC. It yields the protein CATRRYNEQFF.

This clonotype was detected ten times or more. This chain links TRBV5-1 with TRBJ1-1; 7 bases map to TRBD1. CDR3 length equals 15 residues. The J segment lost 3 bases and the V segment lost 6 bases, leaving 11 bases of the junction unmatched. The germline V gene encodes CDR1 SGHRS and CDR2 YFSETQ. CDR3 sequence (DNA): TGCGCCAGCAACCTTTGGGGGACAGCCGACACTGAAGCTTTCTTT. The encoded protein is CASNLWGTADTEAFF.

This clonotype has ten or more counts. The V gene is TRBV10-3, the J gene TRBJ2-7, with a tentative D call TRBD1 (5 bases). Germline V gives CDR1 ENHRY, CDR2 SYGVKD. V shed 8 bases and J shed 7 bases, with 18 bases lying between them. This CDR3 has 13 amino acids. DNA for the CDR3: TGTGCCATCTCCCCTCAAGGGGAACGGGAGCAGTACTTC. This encodes CAISPQGEREQYF.